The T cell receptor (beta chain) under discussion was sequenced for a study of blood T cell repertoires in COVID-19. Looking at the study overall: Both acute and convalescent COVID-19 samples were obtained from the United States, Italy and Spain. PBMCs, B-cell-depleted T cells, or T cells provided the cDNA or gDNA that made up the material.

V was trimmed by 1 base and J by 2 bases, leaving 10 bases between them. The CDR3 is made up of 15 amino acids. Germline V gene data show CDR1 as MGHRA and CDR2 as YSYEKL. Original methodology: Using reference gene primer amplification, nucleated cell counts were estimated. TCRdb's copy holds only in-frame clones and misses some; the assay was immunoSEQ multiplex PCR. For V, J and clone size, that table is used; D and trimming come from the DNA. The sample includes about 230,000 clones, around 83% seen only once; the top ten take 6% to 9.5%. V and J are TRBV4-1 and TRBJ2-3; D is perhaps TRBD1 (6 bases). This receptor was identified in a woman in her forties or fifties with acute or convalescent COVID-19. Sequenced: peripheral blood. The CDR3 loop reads CASSQAQGYTDTQYF. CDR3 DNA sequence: TGCGCCAGCAGCCAAGCCCAGGGGTACACAGATACGCAGTATTTT.